The next 16 T cell receptor beta chains were all read from a single sample in a study of blood T cell repertoires in COVID-19. Clones were read by immunoSEQ multiplex PCR, and TCRdb kept only the in-frame ones, dropping some. The table lists 390,000 or so clones, 80% to 90% of them singletons. Specimen: PBMCs or T cells enriched from blood (not recorded which). The receptors stem from a man aged 18 to 29 who had recovered from COVID-19.

The chain is built from TRBV12-3 or TRBV12-4 and TRBJ1-5, with D hard to call. The ends were cut back, 2 bases at V and 7 bases at J, with 9 bases in the middle. This CDR3 comprises 13 residues. The CDR3 here is CASSLRSFQPQHF. The CDR3 nucleotides are TGTGCCAGCAGTTTACGTAGCTTCCAGCCCCAGCATTTT.

The chain joins TRBV19 to TRBJ2-3, with TRBD1 matching over 8 bases. There are 15 residues in the CDR3. The germline V gene encodes CDR1 LNHDA and CDR2 SQIVND (reference sequence). V was pared by 3 bases and J by 1 base, with 3 bases of the junction left unmatched. The CDR3 sequence: CASSMAGGGTDTQYF. Here the CDR3 DNA reads TGTGCCAGTAGTATGGCAGGGGGCGGCACAGATACGCAGTATTTT.

This chain connects TRBV28 to TRBJ2-3; 9 nucleotides align to TRBD1. Per germline, CDR1 MDHEN and CDR2 SYDVKM. V shed 7 bases and J 4 bases; nucleotides not matched to a gene: 9. The CDR3 has 15 amino acids. CDR3 loop: CASTPGQGFADTQYF. The CDR3 DNA is TGTGCCAGCACACCGGGACAGGGTTTCGCAGATACGCAGTATTTT.

This rearrangement joins TRBV7-3 to TRBJ1-1; possible D gene TRBD1, 5 bases. The CDR3 covers 13 residues. Germline assignment: CDR1 SGHTA and CDR2 FQGTGA. Trimming removed 4 bases at V and 2 bases at J, with 8 bases between. CDR3 DNA sequence: TGTGCCAGCAGCTCGGGGGTAAACACTGAAGCTTTCTTT. Translating gives CASSSGVNTEAFF. Full variable domain (rest looked up from reference TRBV7-3 and TRBJ1-1): GAGVSQTPSNKVTEKGKYVELRCDPISGHTALYWYRQSLGQGPEFLIYFQGTGAADDSGLPNDRFFAVRPEGSVSTLKIQRTERGDSAVYLCASSSGVNTEAFFGQGTRLTVV.

The V call is TRBV2, the J call TRBJ2-2, with D uncertain. V lost 6 bases and J 2 bases, leaving 10 bases between the germline ends. The CDR3 sequence is 14 residues long. CDR1 is SNHLY, CDR2 FYNNEI, per germline. In nucleotides, the CDR3 is TGTGCCAGCAGATCAGTCATAAACACCGGGGAGCTGTTTTTT. As protein: CASRSVINTGELFF.

The J gene is TRBJ2-1, the V gene TRBV4-3; 7 bases line up with TRBD2. The CDR3 runs to 15 residues. CDR1 and CDR2 (germline): LGHNA, YSLEER. The ends lost 1 base at V and 12 bases at J; junction bases unmatched: 12. The CDR3 spells CASSQARNLAVGQFF. The CDR3 DNA follows: TGCGCCAGCAGCCAAGCCAGGAATCTAGCGGTAGGGCAGTTCTTC.

In its sample, this clone was seen once. The chain joins TRBV6-2 or TRBV6-3 to TRBJ2-4, with 9 bases identical to TRBD1. CDR1 MNHEY and CDR2 SVGEGT come from the germline V gene. Losses at the gene ends were 6 bases for V and 3 bases for J; bases not matched to a gene: 3. The CDR3 runs 14 residues. This chain's CDR3 is CASSTGQGKNIQYF. Written as DNA, the CDR3 is TGTGCCAGCAGCACGGGACAGGGCAAAAACATTCAGTACTTC.

The chain couples TRBV2 to TRBJ1-5; D is perhaps TRBD1 (5 bases). The CDR3 is 14 residues long. Trimming took off 8 bases at V and 9 bases at J, with 20 bases between the two ends. Germline lookup yields CDR1 SNHLY and CDR2 FYNNEI. CDR3 amino acids: CASRDRAGGGPQHF. In nucleotides, the CDR3 is TGTGCCAGCCGGGACCGGGCGGGCGGGGGGCCCCAGCATTTT.

CDR3 amino acids: CAWSGGSSGANVLTF. CDR3 nucleotides: TGTGCCTGGAGTGGAGGGAGCTCTGGGGCCAACGTCCTGACTTTC. This chain uses TRBV30 with TRBJ2-6; D is possibly TRBD2 (5 bases). The CDR3 contains 15 residues. CDR1 and CDR2 (germline): GTSNPN, SVGIG (reference sequence). The V and J ends lost 1 base and 0 bases respectively, with 7 bases between them.

The V and J genes are TRBV5-5 and TRBJ2-6, with D possibly being TRBD2 (6 bases). The CDR3 has 19 amino acids. V was trimmed by 4 bases and J by 1 base, leaving 21 bases between them. Per the germline V gene, CDR1 is SGHKS and CDR2 is YYEKEE (reference sequence). The CDR3 DNA reads as TGTGCCAGCAGCGCCCGACTAGTCAACCCCCTATCTGGGGCCAACGTCCTGACTTTC. Its translation is CASSARLVNPLSGANVLTF.

V and J are TRBV3-1 (or the pseudogene TRBV3-2) and TRBJ2-5; the match to TRBD1 covers 9 bases. Germline V gene sequence: CDR1 LGHDT, CDR2 YNNKEL (reference sequence). The CDR3 length is 15 residues. Trimming removed 3 bases from V and 2 bases from J; junction bases left unmatched: 4. The CDR3 DNA reads as TGTGCCAGCAGCCAGGGACAGGGTTCTCAAGAGACCCAGTACTTC. Residues: CASSQGQGSQETQYF.

The V call is TRBV27, the J call TRBJ2-5; 7 bases map to TRBD2. Germline V gives CDR1 MNHEY, CDR2 SMNVEV (reference sequence). The CDR3 extends over 13 amino acids. V was clipped by 6 bases and J by 5 bases; unmatched bases: 6. CDR3: CASSPWGGETQYF. The CDR3 coding sequence is TGTGCCAGCAGCCCATGGGGGGGGGAGACCCAGTACTTC.

The CDR3, as DNA: TGTGCCAGCAGCCCACCTTTTGGAGGCGCAGGCACCTTC. It specifies CASSPPFGGAGTF. The chain recombines TRBV7-9 with TRBJ1-2; no clear D. The germline CDR1 and CDR2 sequences are SEHNR and FQNEAQ (reference sequence). The length of the CDR3 is 13 residues. Trimming cost V 5 bases and J 13 bases, with 20 bases left between them.

This sequence joins TRBV7-7 and TRBJ2-1; 12 bases line up with TRBD2. This CDR3 is 15 amino acids long. J gave up 7 bases and V 3 bases, and 4 bases lay outside the gene matches. The germline gives CDR1 SSHAT, CDR2 FNYEAQ (reference sequence). CDR3 in amino acids: CASSFGLAGGNEQFF. CDR3 nucleotides: TGTGCCAGCAGCTTTGGTCTAGCGGGGGGGAATGAGCAGTTCTTC.

The genes are TRBV12-3 or TRBV12-4 and TRBJ2-7; tentatively, D is TRBD2 (5 bases). Trimming left V 3 bases short and J 2 bases short, with 8 bases between. This CDR3 is 13 amino acids long. CDR3 in DNA: TGTGCCAGCAGTTTGTTGAGGGCCTACGAGCAGTACTTC. As protein: CASSLLRAYEQYF.

J is TRBJ1-3 and V is TRBV12-3 or TRBV12-4, with a weak D call TRBD1 (5 bases). Trimming took off 6 bases at V and 4 bases at J, with 7 bases between the two ends. The CDR3 is made up of 12 amino acids. DNA of the CDR3: TGTGCCAGCAGCTGGGGCGGAAACACCATATATTTT. It yields the protein CASSWGGNTIYF.